This TCR beta chain was documented in a study of shared clonotypes between healthy human individuals. All of the donors resided in Nashville, Tennessee, and each was a Caucasian adult. Measured with immunoSEQ multiplex PCR; TCRdb has only the in-frame clones, and not every one. Of fewer than 550,000 clones detected, about 75% appear once; the ten largest clones hold approximately 12%. The sequence was collected from a woman in her forties in good health. Some clones in this sample may be carry-over from other donors' samples. The specimen sequenced was PBMCs.

Here the CDR3 reads CSVEDGQGPYF. In DNA, the CDR3 is TGCAGCGTTGAAGATGGACAGGGGCCGTACTTC. The rearrangement joins TRBV29-1 to TRBJ2-4, with 9 bases aligning to TRBD1. CDR1 and CDR2 from the germline V gene are SQVTM and ANQGSEA. The CDR3 runs 11 residues. The V segment lost 0 bases and the J segment 15 bases; nucleotides outside the gene matches: 3. The full variable domain, completed using reference TRBV29-1 and TRBJ2-4, is SAVISQKPSRDICQRGTSLTIQCQVDSQVTMMFWYRQQPGQSLTLIATANQGSEATYESGFVIDKFPISRPNLTFSTLTVSNMSPEDSSIYLCSVEDGQGPYFGAGTRLSVL.